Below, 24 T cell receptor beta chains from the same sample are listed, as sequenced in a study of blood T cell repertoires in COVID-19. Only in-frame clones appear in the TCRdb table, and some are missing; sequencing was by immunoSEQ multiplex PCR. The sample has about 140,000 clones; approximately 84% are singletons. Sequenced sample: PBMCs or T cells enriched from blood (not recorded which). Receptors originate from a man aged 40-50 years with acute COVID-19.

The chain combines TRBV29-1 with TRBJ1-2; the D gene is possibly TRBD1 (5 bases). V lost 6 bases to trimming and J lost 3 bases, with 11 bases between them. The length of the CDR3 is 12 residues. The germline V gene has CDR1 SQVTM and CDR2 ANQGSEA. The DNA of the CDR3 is TGCAGCGTCGCCGGGACTGACTATGGCTACACCTTC. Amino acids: CSVAGTDYGYTF. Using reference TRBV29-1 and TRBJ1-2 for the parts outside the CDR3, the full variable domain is SAVISQKPSRDICQRGTSLTIQCQVDSQVTMMFWYRQQPGQSLTLIATANQGSEATYESGFVIDKFPISRPNLTFSTLTVSNMSPEDSSIYLCSVAGTDYGYTFGSGTRLTVV.

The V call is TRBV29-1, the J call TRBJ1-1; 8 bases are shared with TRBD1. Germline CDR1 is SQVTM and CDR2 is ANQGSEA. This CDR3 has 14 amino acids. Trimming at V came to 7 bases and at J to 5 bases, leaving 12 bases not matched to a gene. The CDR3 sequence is CSADSRTGRTEAFF. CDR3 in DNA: TGCAGCGCCGACAGCAGGACAGGGCGAACTGAAGCTTTCTTT.

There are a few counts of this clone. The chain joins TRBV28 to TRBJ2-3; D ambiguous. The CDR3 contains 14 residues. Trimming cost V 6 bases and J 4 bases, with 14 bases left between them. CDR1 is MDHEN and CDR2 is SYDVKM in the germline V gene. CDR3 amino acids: CASSRSRVADTQYF. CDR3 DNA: TGTGCCAGCAGCCGCAGTCGGGTGGCAGATACGCAGTATTTT.

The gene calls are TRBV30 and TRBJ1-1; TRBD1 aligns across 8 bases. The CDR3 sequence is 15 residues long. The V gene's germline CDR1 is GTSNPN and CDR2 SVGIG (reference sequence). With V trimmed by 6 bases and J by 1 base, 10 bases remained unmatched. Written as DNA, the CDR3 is TGTGCCTGCCATCCGGGACAGGTAGAGAACACTGAAGCTTTCTTT. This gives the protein CACHPGQVENTEAFF.

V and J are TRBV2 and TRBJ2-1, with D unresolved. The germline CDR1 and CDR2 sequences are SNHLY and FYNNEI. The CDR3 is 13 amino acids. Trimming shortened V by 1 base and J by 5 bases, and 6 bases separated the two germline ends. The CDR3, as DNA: TGTGCCAGCAGTGAAGGGCCCAACAATGAGCAGTTCTTC. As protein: CASSEGPNNEQFF.

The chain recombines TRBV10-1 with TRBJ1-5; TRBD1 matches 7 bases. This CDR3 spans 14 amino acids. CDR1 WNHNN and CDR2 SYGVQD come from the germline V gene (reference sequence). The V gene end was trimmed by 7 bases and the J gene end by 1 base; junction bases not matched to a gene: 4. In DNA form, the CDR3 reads TGCGCCAGCACCAGGGGACAGAGCAATCAGCCCCAGCATTTT. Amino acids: CASTRGQSNQPQHF.

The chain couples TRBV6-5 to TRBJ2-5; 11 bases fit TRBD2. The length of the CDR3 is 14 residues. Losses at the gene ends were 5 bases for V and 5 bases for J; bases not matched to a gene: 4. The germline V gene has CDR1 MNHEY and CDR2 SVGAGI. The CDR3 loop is CASSKLAGEETQYF. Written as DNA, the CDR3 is TGTGCCAGCAGTAAACTAGCGGGAGAGGAGACCCAGTACTTC.

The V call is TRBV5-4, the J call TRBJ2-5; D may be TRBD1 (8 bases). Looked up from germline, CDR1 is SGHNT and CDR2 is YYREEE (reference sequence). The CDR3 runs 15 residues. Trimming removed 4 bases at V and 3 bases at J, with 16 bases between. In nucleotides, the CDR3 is TGTGCCAGCAGCCCCAGCGGGACAGGAAAAGAGACCCAGTACTTC. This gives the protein CASSPSGTGKETQYF.

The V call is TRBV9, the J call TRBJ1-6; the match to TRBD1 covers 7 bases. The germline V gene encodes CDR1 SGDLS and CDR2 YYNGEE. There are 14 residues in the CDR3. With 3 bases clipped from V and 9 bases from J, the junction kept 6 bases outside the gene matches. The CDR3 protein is CASSAQDRFSPLHF. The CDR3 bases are TGTGCCAGCAGCGCACAGGACAGGTTTTCACCCCTCCACTTT. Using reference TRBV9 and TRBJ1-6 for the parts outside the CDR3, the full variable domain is DSGVTQTPKHLITATGQRVTLRCSPRSGDLSVYWYQQSLDQGLQFLIQYYNGEERAKGNILERFSAQQFPDLHSELNLSSLELGDSALYFCASSAQDRFSPLHFGNGTRLTVT.

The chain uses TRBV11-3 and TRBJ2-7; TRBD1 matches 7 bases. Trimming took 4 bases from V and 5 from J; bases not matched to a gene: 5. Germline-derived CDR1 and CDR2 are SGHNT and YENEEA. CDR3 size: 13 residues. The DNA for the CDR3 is TGTGCCAGCAGCTCCGGACAGGCCCACGAGCAGTACTTC. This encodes CASSSGQAHEQYF.

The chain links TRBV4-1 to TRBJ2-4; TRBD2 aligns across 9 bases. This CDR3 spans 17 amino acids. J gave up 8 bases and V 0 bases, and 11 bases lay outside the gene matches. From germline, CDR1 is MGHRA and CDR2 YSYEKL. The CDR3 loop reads CASSQEGAGGPWYIQYF. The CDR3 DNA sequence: TGCGCCAGCAGCCAAGAAGGGGCGGGAGGGCCGTGGTACATTCAGTACTTC.

CDR3 amino acids: CASFASLAQGGYTF. The DNA of the CDR3 is TGTGCCAGCTTTGCTAGTCTAGCCCAGGGGGGCTACACCTTC. The chain joins TRBV28 to TRBJ1-2, with D maybe TRBD1 (6 bases). With 8 bases removed from V and 8 bases from J, the gap between germline ends came to 21 bases. CDR1 and CDR2 (germline): MDHEN, SYDVKM. The CDR3 is made up of 14 amino acids.

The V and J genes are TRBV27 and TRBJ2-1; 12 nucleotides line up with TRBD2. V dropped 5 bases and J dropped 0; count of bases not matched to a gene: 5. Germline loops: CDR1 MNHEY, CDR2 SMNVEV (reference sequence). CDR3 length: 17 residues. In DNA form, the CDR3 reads TGTGCCAGCAGTCCGTCGACTAGCGGGAGCTCCTACAATGAGCAGTTCTTC. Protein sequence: CASSPSTSGSSYNEQFF.

In nucleotides, the CDR3 is TGTGCCAGCAGGACCGGGACAAAGAACTATGGCTACACCTTC. It specifies CASRTGTKNYGYTF. The chain joins TRBV6-5 to TRBJ1-2; maybe TRBD1 (6 bases). This CDR3 spans 14 amino acids. Germline V lookup: CDR1 MNHEY, CDR2 SVGAGI. Trimming took 6 bases from V and 2 from J, leaving 13 bases between them.

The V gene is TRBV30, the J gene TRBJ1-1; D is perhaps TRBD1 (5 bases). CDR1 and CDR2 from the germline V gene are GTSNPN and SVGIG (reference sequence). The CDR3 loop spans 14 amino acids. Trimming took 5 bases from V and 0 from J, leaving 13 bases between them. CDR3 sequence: CAWRRGGMNTEAFF. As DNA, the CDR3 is TGTGCCTGGCGGAGGGGAGGAATGAACACTGAAGCTTTCTTT. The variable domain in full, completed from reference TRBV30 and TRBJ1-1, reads SQTIHQWPATLVQPVGSPLSLECTVEGTSNPNLYWYRQAAGRGLQLLFYSVGIGQISSEVPQNLSASRPQDRQFILSSKKLLLSDSGFYLCAWRRGGMNTEAFFGQGTRLTVV.

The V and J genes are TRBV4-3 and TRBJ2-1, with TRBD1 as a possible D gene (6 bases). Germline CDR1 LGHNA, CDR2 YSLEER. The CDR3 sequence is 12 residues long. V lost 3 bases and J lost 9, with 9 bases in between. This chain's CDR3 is CASSHRGTEQFF. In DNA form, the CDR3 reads TGCGCCAGCAGCCACAGGGGTACTGAGCAGTTCTTC.

CDR3 in DNA: TGTGCCAGCAGTGTGTCCCTTAACACTGAAGCTTTCTTT. Its protein product is CASSVSLNTEAFF. The rearrangement joins TRBV12-3 or TRBV12-4 to TRBJ1-1; D is ambiguous. Trimming cost V 5 bases and J 2 bases, with 9 bases left between them. The CDR3 sequence is 13 residues long.

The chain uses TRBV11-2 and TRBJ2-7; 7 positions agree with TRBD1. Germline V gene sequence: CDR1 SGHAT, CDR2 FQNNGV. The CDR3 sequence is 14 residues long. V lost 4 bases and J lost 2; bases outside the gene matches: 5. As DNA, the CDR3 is TGTGCCAGCAGCTCTTCGACAGGGCCCTACGAGCAGTACTTC. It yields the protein CASSSSTGPYEQYF.

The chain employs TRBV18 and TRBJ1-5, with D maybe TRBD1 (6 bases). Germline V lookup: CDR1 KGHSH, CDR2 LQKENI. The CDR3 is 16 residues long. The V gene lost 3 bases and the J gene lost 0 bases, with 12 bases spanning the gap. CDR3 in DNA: TGTGCCAGCTCACCTGGACAGCCGCATAGCAATCAGCCCCAGCATTTT. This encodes CASSPGQPHSNQPQHF.

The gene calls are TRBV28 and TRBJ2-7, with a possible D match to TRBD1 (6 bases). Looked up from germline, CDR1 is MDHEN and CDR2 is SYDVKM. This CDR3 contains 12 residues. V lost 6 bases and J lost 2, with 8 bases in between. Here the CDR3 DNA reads TGTGCCAGCAGGGACAGCCCCTACGAGCAGTACTTC. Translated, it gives CASRDSPYEQYF.

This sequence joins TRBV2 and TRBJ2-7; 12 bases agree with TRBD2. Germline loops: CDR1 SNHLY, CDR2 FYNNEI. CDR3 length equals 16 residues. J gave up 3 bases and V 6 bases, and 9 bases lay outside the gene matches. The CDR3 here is CASRPGTSGRSYEQYF. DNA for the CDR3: TGTGCCAGCAGGCCCGGGACTAGCGGGCGTAGCTACGAGCAGTACTTC.

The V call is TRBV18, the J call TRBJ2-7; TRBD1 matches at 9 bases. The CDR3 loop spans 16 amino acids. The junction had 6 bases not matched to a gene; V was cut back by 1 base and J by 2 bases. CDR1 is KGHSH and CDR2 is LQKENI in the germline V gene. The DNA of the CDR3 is TGTGCCAGCTCACCACAGTCGGGACAGGGCACCTACGAGCAGTACTTC. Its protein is CASSPQSGQGTYEQYF.

CDR3 residues: CASSPGLIEKLFF. CDR3 bases: TGTGCCAGCAGCCCGGGACTGATTGAAAAACTGTTTTTT. V usage is TRBV5-6 and J usage is TRBJ1-4; maybe TRBD1 (5 bases). CDR3 length: 13 amino acids. V lost 4 bases and J lost 7, with 11 bases in between. Germline V lookup: CDR1 SGHDT, CDR2 YYEEEE.

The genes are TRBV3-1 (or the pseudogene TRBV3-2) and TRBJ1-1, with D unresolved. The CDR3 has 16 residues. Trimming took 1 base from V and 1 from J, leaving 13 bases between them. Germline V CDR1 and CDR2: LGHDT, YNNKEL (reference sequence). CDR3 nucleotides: TGTGCCAGCAGCCAAGGATCACCTCCGGGGAACACTGAAGCTTTCTTT. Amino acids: CASSQGSPPGNTEAFF.